A selection of T cell receptor beta chains follows, all from one sample in a study of cytomegalovirus exposure and HLA in healthy donors. TCRdb's copy holds only in-frame clones and misses some; the assay was immunoSEQ multiplex PCR. Of around 170,000 clones in the sample, around 85% were seen once. Sequenced input: PBMCs. These receptors were obtained from a man aged 50-60 years in good health and CMV-seronegative. Each CDR3 is given with its conserved first and last residue. Each record gives: D gene, J gene, V gene, clone size, CDR3 DNA, CDR3 protein. A D gene is named only where the DNA matches it firmly. The size of a clone is reported for some rows only, either as once, few or many, or as a class for expanded clones.

TRBD2 TRBJ2-1 TRBV4-3 NA TGCGCCAGCAGCCAATCCCTAAGGGCGGGGGTAAATGAGCAGTTCTTC CASSQSLRAGVNEQFF
TRBD1 TRBJ1-2 TRBV11-1 NA TGTGCCAGCAGTACGACCGGGACAGGGACCAATGGCTACACCTTC CASSTTGTGTNGYTF
NA TRBJ1-4 TRBV6-5 NA TGTGCCAGCAGTTACTTTCAGGGTTCTGAAAAACTGTTTTTT CASSYFQGSEKLFF
TRBD2 TRBJ2-5 TRBV11-2 NA TGTGCCAGCAGCTTAGGCCGGGTTAGCGGGGAAGAGACCCAGTACTTC CASSLGRVSGEETQYF
TRBD1 TRBJ1-1 TRBV7-2 once TGTGCCAGCAGCCTTACAGGGGCTAACACTGAAGCTTTCTTT CASSLTGANTEAFF
NA TRBJ2-7 TRBV7-9 NA TGTGCCAGCAGCTTAGCACAGGGAATTTCCTACGAGCAGTACTTC CASSLAQGISYEQYF
NA TRBJ1-2 TRBV5-6 NA TGTGCCAGCAGCTTGGATCCAAACTATGGCTACACCTTC CASSLDPNYGYTF
NA TRBJ2-5 TRBV5-1 NA TGCGCCAGCAGCTTGGAGAGTGGGAGGAAGACCCAGTACTTC CASSLESGRKTQYF
TRBD1 TRBJ2-7 TRBV19 NA TGTGCCAGTCGCCCCGGGACAGGGTCTACCTACGAGCAGTACTTC CASRPGTGSTYEQYF
TRBD2 TRBJ2-2 TRBV18 NA TGTGCCAGCTCACTGTACGATCTAGCGGGGCCGATATCGAACACCGGGGAGCTGTTTTTT CASSLYDLAGPISNTGELFF
TRBD1 TRBJ1-1 TRBV29-1 NA TGCAGCGCCTTGAGGGGGCGCGAGGGCACTGAAGCTTTCTTT CSALRGREGTEAFF
NA TRBJ1-1 TRBV4-3 NA TGCGCCAGCAGTCTCGCAGAGGACACTGAAGCTTTCTTT CASSLAEDTEAFF
NA TRBJ2-5 TRBV5-1 NA TGCGCCAGCAGCACCTCTCCGGGACTCCAAGAGACCCAGTACTTC CASSTSPGLQETQYF
NA TRBJ2-3 TRBV9 once TGTGCCAGCAGCGTAGGGCAGGGTGATACGCAGTATTTT CASSVGQGDTQYF
NA TRBJ2-2 TRBV5-4 NA TGTGCCAGCTCCCTTGCCGGGTGGAGGAACACCGGGGAGCTGTTTTTT CASSLAGWRNTGELFF
TRBD1 TRBJ1-2 TRBV5-1 NA TGCGCCAGCAACTTAGAGCCGGGACAGCTGTTCACTAACTATGGCTACACCTTC CASNLEPGQLFTNYGYTF
NA TRBJ2-5 TRBV10-3 NA TGTGCCATCAGTGAAGGGGCCAGGGTAGGAGAGACCCAGTACTTC CAISEGARVGETQYF
NA TRBJ1-3 TRBV5-5 NA TGTGCCAGCAGCTCCTGGGACATTGGAAACACCATATATTTT CASSSWDIGNTIYF
NA TRBJ1-2 TRBV30 NA TGTGCCTGGAGTGTAGGAGTAAATGGCTACACCTTC CAWSVGVNGYTF
TRBD1 TRBJ1-1 TRBV13 NA TGTGCCAGCAGCCTCTCGGACAGGGGGCCTCGCCCGAACACTGAAGCTTTCTTT CASSLSDRGPRPNTEAFF
NA TRBJ2-2 TRBV5-6 once TGTGCCAGCAGCTTGACTTGGGGACAATCAAACACCGGGGAGCTGTTTTTT CASSLTWGQSNTGELFF
TRBD1 TRBJ2-3 TRBV5-1 NA TGCGCCAGCAGCCAAACCCACAGGGGGAGCACAGATACGCAGTATTTT CASSQTHRGSTDTQYF
TRBD2 TRBJ2-1 TRBV9 NA TGTGCCAGCAGCCCCGGGGGGGGAGGTTCCTACAATGAGCAGTTCTTC CASSPGGGGSYNEQFF
NA TRBJ1-1 TRBV7-2 NA TGTGCCAGCAGCGTACAGGGCCTGGGGACTGAAGCTTTCTTT CASSVQGLGTEAFF
NA TRBJ2-3 TRBV30 NA TGTGCCGGGGACACGGGCGGTTTAGCAGATACGCAGTATTTT CAGDTGGLADTQYF
NA TRBJ1-4 TRBV19 NA TGTGCCAGTAGTAATAACCGACAGGCGGCTAATGAAAAACTGTTTTTT CASSNNRQAANEKLFF
NA TRBJ1-5 TRBV18 NA TGTGCCAGCTCACCACCGGGGCCGACACAGCCCCAGCATTTT CASSPPGPTQPQHF
NA TRBJ2-7 TRBV5-6 few TGTGCCAGCACCCCGGGGGGCGCCTACGAGCAGTACTTC CASTPGGAYEQYF
NA TRBJ2-3 TRBV11-3 NA TGTGCCAGCAGTCAGGGAGGGGGGTCAACAGATACGCAGTATTTT CASSQGGGSTDTQYF
NA TRBJ2-7 TRBV6-1 NA TGTGCCAGCAGTGAATACGAGAGGACAGACTACGAGCAGTACTTC CASSEYERTDYEQYF
NA TRBJ2-5 TRBV7-9 NA TGTGCCAGTCAGAAGGGAGCAGAGACCCAGTACTTC CASQKGAETQYF